One TCR beta chain is described in this entry. The sample originates from a study of blood T cell repertoires in COVID-19. Under the authors' procedure: The authors estimated nucleated cell counts from reference gene primer amplification. Here immunoSEQ multiplex PCR was the method, and the copy in TCRdb shows in-frame clones only, minus some. V, J and clone size reflect that table, while D and trimming were determined from the DNA. In the table there are roughly 190,000 clones, roughly 77% of which are singletons. This CDR3 contains 17 residues. Trimming removed 3 bases from V and 7 bases from J; junction bases left unmatched: 12. The germline CDR1 and CDR2 sequences are SGHVS and FQNEAQ.

The chain links TRBV7-8 to TRBJ1-5; 10 bases are shared with TRBD1. The sequenced sample was PBMCs or T cells enriched from blood (not recorded which). The TCR originated in a woman in her 50s with acute COVID-19. Here the CDR3 reads CASSLAGTGVVRQPQHF. The CDR3 DNA reads as TGTGCCAGCAGCTTGGCCGGGACAGGGGTGGTACGCCAGCCCCAGCATTTT.